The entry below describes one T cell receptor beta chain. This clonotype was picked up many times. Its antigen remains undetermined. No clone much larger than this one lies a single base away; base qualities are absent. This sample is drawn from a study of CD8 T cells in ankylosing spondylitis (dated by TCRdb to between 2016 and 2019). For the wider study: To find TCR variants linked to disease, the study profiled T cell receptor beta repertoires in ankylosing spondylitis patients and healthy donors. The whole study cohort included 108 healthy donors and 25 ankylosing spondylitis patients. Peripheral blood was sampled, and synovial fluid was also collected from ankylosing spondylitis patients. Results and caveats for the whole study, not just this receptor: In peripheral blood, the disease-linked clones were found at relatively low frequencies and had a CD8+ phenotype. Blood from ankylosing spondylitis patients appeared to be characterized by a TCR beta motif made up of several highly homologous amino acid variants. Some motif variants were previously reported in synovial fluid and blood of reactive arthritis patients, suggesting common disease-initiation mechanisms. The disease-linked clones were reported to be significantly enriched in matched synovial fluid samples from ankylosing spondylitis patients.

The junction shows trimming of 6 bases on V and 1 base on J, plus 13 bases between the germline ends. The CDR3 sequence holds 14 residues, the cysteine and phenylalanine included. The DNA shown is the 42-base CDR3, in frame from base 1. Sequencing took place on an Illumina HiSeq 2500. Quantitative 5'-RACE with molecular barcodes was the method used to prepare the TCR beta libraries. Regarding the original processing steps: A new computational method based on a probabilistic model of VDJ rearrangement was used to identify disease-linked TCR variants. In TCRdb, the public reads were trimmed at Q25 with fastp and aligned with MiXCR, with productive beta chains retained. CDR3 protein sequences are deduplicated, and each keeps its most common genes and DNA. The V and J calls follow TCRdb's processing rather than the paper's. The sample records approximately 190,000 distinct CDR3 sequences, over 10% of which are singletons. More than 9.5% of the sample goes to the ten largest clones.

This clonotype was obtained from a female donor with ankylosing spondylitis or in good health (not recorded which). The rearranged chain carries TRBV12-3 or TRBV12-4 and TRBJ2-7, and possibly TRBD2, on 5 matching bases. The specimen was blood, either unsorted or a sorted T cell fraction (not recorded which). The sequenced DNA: TGTGCCAGCAGCCCTAGCCGGCAGTCCTACGAGCAGTACTTC. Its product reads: CASSPSRQSYEQYF.